This T cell receptor beta chain originates from a study of cytomegalovirus exposure and HLA in healthy donors. Overall study findings and caveats: Exclusion applied to some V segments, including TRBV6-2 and TRBV6-3, as they were indistinguishable.

In regard to this clone: Antigen: not known.

CDR1 and CDR2 (germline): SGHTA, FQGNSA. This CDR3 is built from 15 residues. Trimming stripped 4 bases from V and 0 bases from J, with 10 bases between. The PCR used 60 Vbeta and 13 Jbeta primers. This table comes from immunoSEQ multiplex PCR, and its TCRdb copy is limited to in-frame clones, with some not included. The table has some 200,000 clones, roughly 72% seen once; the top ten hold around 1.9%. Material for sequencing was PBMCs. This rearrangement joins TRBV7-2 to TRBJ1-5, with a possible D match to TRBD1 (5 bases). The clonotype originates from a woman in her thirties in good health and CMV-seropositive. CDR3 sequence reads: CASSSTGYSNQPQHF. The CDR3 region has the DNA TGTGCCAGCAGCTCCACAGGTTATAGCAATCAGCCCCAGCATTTT.